Listed here are 9 T cell receptor beta chains from one sample, sequenced in a study of cytomegalovirus exposure and HLA in healthy donors. Generated by immunoSEQ multiplex PCR, the TCRdb table keeps only in-frame clones and is missing some. The sample holds fewer than 250,000 clones, approximately 90% seen once. Material for sequencing was PBMCs. These receptor sequences come from a man younger than 35 in good health and CMV-seronegative.

This clone was observed a handful of times. The chain joins TRBV4-2 to TRBJ2-2; D is ambiguous. Trimming pared 0 bases from V and 9 bases from J, leaving 8 bases between. Per germline, CDR1 LGHNA and CDR2 YNFKEQ. The CDR3 is made up of 13 amino acids. The DNA of the CDR3 is TGTGCCAGCAGCCAAGAGCGGTTACGGGAGCTGTTTTTT. Protein: CASSQERLRELFF.

The genes are TRBV9 and TRBJ2-2; 11 bases align to TRBD2. The CDR3 runs 15 residues. Germline V gene data show CDR1 as SGDLS and CDR2 as YYNGEE. The J segment lost 5 bases and the V segment lost 3 bases, leaving 3 bases of the junction unmatched. This CDR3 is CASSAGLAETGELFF. CDR3 DNA: TGTGCCAGCAGCGCGGGACTAGCGGAAACCGGGGAGCTGTTTTTT.

V usage is TRBV11-2 and J usage is TRBJ2-1; 8 nucleotides line up with TRBD2. The length of the CDR3 is 15 residues. J lost 3 bases, V lost 1 base, and 2 bases had no gene match. CDR1 and CDR2 from the germline V gene are SGHAT and FQNNGV. The CDR3 spells CASSLARGGYNEQFF. The CDR3 DNA is TGTGCCAGCAGCTTAGCCCGGGGGGGCTACAATGAGCAGTTCTTC.

This chain links TRBV7-2 with TRBJ2-7, with a weak D call TRBD2 (6 bases). Germline CDR1 SGHTA, CDR2 FQGNSA. With 1 base removed from V and 2 bases from J, the gap between germline ends came to 9 bases. This CDR3 spans 14 amino acids. The CDR3 coding sequence is TGTGCCAGCAGCTTAGTGCCGGGGGCCTACGAGCAGTACTTC. This gives the protein CASSLVPGAYEQYF. Combining the CDR3 with reference TRBV7-2 and TRBJ2-7 gives the whole variable domain GAGVSQSPSNKVTEKGKDVELRCDPISGHTALYWYRQSLGQGLEFLIYFQGNSAPDKSGLPSDRFSAERTGGSVSTLTIQRTQQEDSAVYLCASSLVPGAYEQYFGPGTRLTVT.

J is TRBJ1-4 and V is TRBV9; 8 nucleotides line up with TRBD1. The CDR3 totals 14 residues. V dropped 1 base and J dropped 10; count of bases not matched to a gene: 6. CDR1 SGDLS and CDR2 YYNGEE come from the germline V gene. The CDR3 protein is CASSVTSGGGKLFF. CDR3 coding DNA: TGTGCCAGCAGCGTAACCTCAGGGGGCGGAAAACTGTTTTTT.

The chain links TRBV9 to TRBJ1-1; D gene uncertain. Germline CDR1 SGDLS, CDR2 YYNGEE. This CDR3 spans 13 amino acids. The V gene lost 3 bases and the J gene lost 3 bases, with 9 bases spanning the gap. This CDR3 is CASSAAMDTEAFF. CDR3 DNA sequence: TGTGCCAGCAGCGCCGCGATGGACACTGAAGCTTTCTTT. Drawing the rest from reference TRBV9 and TRBJ1-1, the complete variable domain is DSGVTQTPKHLITATGQRVTLRCSPRSGDLSVYWYQQSLDQGLQFLIQYYNGEERAKGNILERFSAQQFPDLHSELNLSSLELGDSALYFCASSAAMDTEAFFGQGTRLTVV.

The chain combines TRBV28 with TRBJ1-2, with D maybe TRBD1 (6 bases). V lost 5 bases and J 6 bases, leaving 22 bases between the germline ends. The CDR3 is 16 amino acids. CDR1 MDHEN and CDR2 SYDVKM come from the germline V gene. The CDR3 is CASSIPQGGGYDGYTF. CDR3 in DNA: TGTGCCAGCAGTATACCTCAAGGGGGGGGATATGATGGCTACACCTTC.

Only one count was recorded for this clone. The chain carries TRBV7-2 and TRBJ2-7, with D perhaps TRBD1 (6 bases). The germline V gene has CDR1 SGHTA and CDR2 FQGNSA. V lost 1 base and J lost 0, with 19 bases in between. There are 18 residues in the CDR3. Written as DNA, the CDR3 is TGTGCCAGCAGCTTAGGGGAACCCACAGGGCCGAGCTCCTACGAGCAGTACTTC. Encoded protein: CASSLGEPTGPSSYEQYF.

The CDR3 bases are TGTGCCAGCCCCCGGGGGATTCAGGCTTTCTTT. Its protein product is CASPRGIQAFF. The rearrangement joins TRBV6-1 to TRBJ1-1, with D perhaps TRBD1 (5 bases). The CDR3 covers 11 residues. The V gene lost 8 bases and the J gene lost 11 bases, with 15 bases spanning the gap. Germline CDR1 and CDR2: MNHNS and SASEGT.